The clone carrying this T cell receptor beta chain was detected ten times or more. The data derive from a study of low-dose radiotherapy and immunotherapy resistance in tumors. Turning to the study itself: Per fraction, Cohort 1 was given 0.5 Gy every 2 weeks, for a total of 6.5 Gy. On a schedule of every two weeks, intravenous cyclophosphamide at a dose of 200 mg/m2 was delivered one day before each radiation and immunotherapy administration.

Trimming shortened V by 0 bases and J by 2 bases, and 11 bases separated the two germline ends. This CDR3 comprises 15 residues. Germline CDR1 LNHNV, CDR2 YYDKDF (reference sequence). The sample's time point: after trial treatment. Stated treatment: LDRT plus nivolumab, ipilimumab, low-dose cyclophosphamide and aspirin (RACIN trial). Patients with advanced, tumor-infiltrating lymphocyte-negative solid tumors were eligible. Alpha- and beta-chain coverage of first-strand cDNA came from TRAV- and TRBV-specific primers. It was with a constant-region primer and a V-primer adapter that TCRs were amplified over around 18 PCR cycles. TCRdb independently ran MiXCR on the reads; one entry per CDR3 protein. The data show about 100,000 distinct CDR3 sequences, with less than 25% seen just once and roughly 4.3% held by the top ten.

The rearrangement links TRBV15 to TRBJ2-7; D gene uncertain. The clonotype was recovered from a male donor with prostate cancer. Here the sequenced sample was PBMCs, taken after low-dose radiotherapy plus immunotherapy. This chain's CDR3 is CATSRDKDLAYEQYF. As DNA, the CDR3 is TGTGCCACCAGCAGAGATAAGGATCTGGCCTACGAGCAGTACTTC.